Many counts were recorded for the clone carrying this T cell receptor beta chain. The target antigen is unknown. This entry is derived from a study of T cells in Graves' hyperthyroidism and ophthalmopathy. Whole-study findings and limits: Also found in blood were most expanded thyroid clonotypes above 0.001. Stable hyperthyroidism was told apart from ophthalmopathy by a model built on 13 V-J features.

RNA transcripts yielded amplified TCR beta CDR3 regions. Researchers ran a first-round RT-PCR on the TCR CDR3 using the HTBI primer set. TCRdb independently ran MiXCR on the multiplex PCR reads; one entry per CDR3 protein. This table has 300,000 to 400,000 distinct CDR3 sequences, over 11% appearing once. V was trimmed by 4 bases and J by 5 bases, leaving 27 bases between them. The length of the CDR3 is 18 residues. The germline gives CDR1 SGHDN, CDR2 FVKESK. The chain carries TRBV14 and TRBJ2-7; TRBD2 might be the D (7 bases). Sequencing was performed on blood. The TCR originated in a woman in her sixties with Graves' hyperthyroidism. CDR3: CASSPLTGRGGRGDEQYF. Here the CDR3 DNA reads TGTGCCAGCAGCCCCCTGACAGGAAGGGGGGGCCGAGGCGACGAGCAGTACTTC.